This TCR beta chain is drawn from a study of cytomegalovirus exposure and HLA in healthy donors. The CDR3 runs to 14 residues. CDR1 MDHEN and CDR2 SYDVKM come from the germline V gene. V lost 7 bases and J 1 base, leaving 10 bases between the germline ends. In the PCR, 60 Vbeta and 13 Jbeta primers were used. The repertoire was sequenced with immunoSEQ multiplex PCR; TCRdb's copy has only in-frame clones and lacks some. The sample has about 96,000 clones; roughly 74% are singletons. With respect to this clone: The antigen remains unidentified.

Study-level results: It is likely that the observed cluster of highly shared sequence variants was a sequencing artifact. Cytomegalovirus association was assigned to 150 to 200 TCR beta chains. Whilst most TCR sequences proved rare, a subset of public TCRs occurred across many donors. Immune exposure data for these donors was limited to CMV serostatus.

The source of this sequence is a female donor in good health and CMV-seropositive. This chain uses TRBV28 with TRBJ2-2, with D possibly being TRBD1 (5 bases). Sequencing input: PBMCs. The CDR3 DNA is TGTGCCAGCAAGGGGTGGGGGAACACCGGGGAGCTGTTTTTT. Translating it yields CASKGWGNTGELFF.